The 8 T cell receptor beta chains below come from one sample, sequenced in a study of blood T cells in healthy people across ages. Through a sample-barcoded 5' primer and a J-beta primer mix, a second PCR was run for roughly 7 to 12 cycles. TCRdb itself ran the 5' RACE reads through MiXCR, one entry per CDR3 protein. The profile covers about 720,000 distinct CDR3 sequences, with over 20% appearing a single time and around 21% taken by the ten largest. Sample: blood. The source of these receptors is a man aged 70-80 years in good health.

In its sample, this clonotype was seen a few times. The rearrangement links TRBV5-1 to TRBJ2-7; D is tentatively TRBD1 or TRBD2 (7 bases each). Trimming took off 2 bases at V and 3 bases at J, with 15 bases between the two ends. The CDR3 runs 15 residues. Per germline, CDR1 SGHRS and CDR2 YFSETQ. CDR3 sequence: CASSLRQGDYYEQYV. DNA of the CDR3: TGCGCCAGCAGCTTAAGGCAGGGGGACTACTACGAGCAGTACGTC.

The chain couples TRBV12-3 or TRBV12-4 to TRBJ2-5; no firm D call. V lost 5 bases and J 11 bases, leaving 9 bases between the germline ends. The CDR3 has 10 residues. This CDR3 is CASSNREQYF. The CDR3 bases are TGTGCCAGCAGTAATAGAGAGCAGTACTTC.

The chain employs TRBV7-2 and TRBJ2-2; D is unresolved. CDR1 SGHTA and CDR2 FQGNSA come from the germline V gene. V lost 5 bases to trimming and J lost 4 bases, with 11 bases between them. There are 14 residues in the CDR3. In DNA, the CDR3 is TGTGCCAGCAGCACCCAGGCAGCCACCGGGGAGCTGTTTTTT. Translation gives CASSTQAATGELFF.

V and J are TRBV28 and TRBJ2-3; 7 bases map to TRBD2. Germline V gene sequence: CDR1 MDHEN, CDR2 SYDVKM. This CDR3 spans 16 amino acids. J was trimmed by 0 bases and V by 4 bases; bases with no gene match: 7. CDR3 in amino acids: CASSSGRGSSTDTQYF. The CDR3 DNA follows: TGTGCCAGCAGTTCCGGGCGGGGGTCTAGCACAGATACGCAGTATTTT.

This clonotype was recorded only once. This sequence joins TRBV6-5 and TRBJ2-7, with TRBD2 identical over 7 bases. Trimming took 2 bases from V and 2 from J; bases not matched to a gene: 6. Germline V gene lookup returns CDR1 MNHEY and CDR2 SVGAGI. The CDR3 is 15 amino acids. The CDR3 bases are TGTGCCAGCAGTTACACCGGGACTATTCCCTACGAGCAGTACTTC. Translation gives CASSYTGTIPYEQYF.

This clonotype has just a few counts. The CDR3 region has the DNA TGTGCCAGCAGTTACGCGCCGGGGTATGGCTACACCTTC. It translates to CASSYAPGYGYTF. The chain uses TRBV6-5 and TRBJ1-2; D gene unclear. The germline V gene has CDR1 MNHEY and CDR2 SVGAGI. This CDR3 region has 13 residues. Trimming removed 2 bases from V and 5 bases from J, with 9 bases in between.

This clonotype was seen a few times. The CDR3 nucleotides read TGCGCCAGCAGCTTGTTCGGAGGGAGGGATGAGCAGTTCTTC. Residues: CASSLFGGRDEQFF. This chain links TRBV5-1 with TRBJ2-1; TRBD2 aligns across 7 bases. Germline assignment: CDR1 SGHRS and CDR2 YFSETQ. The CDR3 covers 14 residues. The trim removed 1 base at V and 8 bases at J, leaving 6 bases unmatched.

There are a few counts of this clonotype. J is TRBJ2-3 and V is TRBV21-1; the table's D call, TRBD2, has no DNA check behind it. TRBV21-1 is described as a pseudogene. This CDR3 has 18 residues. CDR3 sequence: CASSKEGGLAVFPDTQYF. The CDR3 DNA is TGTGCCAGCAGCAAAGAGGGAGGACTAGCCGTCTTTCCAGATACGCAGTATTTT.